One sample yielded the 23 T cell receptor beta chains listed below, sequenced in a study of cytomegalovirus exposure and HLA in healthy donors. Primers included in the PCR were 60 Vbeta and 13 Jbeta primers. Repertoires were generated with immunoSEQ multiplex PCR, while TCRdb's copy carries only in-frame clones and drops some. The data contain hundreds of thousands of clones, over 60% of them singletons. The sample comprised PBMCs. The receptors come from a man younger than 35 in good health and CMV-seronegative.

CDR3 protein: CASSMTASTDTQYF. Here the CDR3 DNA reads TGTGCCAGTAGTATGACAGCTAGCACAGATACGCAGTATTTT. The chain joins TRBV19 to TRBJ2-3, with a possible D match to TRBD1 (5 bases). Trimming stripped 3 bases from V and 0 bases from J, with 7 bases between. The CDR3 contains 14 residues. Looked up from germline, CDR1 is LNHDA and CDR2 is SQIVND (reference sequence).

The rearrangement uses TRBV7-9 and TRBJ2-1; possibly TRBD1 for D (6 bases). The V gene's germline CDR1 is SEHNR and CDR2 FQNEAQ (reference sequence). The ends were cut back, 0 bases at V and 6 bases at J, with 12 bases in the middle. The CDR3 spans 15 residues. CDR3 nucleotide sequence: TGTGCCAGCAGCTTAGCGGGCAGGGGTGGCAATGAGCAGTTCTTC. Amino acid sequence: CASSLAGRGGNEQFF.

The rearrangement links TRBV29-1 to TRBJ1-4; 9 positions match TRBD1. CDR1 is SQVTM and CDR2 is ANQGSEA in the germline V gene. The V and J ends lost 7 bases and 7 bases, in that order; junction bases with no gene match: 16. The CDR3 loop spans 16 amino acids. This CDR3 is CSAQTQTGGTGEKLFF. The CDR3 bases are TGCAGCGCCCAGACCCAGACAGGGGGAACGGGTGAAAAACTGTTTTTT.

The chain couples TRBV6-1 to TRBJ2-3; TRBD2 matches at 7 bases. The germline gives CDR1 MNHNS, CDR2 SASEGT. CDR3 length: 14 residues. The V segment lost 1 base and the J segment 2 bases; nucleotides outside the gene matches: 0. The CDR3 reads CASSEGLATDTQYF. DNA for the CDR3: TGTGCCAGCAGTGAAGGACTAGCCACAGATACGCAGTATTTT.

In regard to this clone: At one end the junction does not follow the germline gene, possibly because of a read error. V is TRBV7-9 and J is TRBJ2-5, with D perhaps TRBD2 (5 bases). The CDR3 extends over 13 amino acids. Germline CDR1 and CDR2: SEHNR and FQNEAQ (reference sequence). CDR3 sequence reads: CSSGSVGYVTQYF. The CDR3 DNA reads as TGTTCCAGCGGTTCAGTTGGTTACGTGACCCAGTACTTC.

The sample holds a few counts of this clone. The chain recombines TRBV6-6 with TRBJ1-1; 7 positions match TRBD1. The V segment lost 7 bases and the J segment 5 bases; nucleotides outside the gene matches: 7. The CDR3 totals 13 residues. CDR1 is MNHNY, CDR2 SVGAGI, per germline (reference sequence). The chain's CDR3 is CASTIQGGTEAFF. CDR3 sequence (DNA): TGTGCCAGCACTATTCAGGGGGGAACTGAAGCTTTCTTT.

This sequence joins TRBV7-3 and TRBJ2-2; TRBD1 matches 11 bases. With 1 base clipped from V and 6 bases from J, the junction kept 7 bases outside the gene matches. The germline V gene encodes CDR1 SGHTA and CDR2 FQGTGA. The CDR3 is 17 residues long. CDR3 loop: CASSLSLDRGRAGELFF. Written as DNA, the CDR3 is TGTGCCAGCAGCTTAAGTCTGGACAGGGGGCGGGCCGGGGAGCTGTTTTTT.

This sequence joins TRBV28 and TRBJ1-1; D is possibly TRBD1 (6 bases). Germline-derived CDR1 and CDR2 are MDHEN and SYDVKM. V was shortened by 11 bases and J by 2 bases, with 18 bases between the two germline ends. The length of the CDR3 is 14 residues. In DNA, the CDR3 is TGTGCCGCCATGGGGGCAGGGGTTAACACTGAAGCTTTCTTT. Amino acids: CAAMGAGVNTEAFF.

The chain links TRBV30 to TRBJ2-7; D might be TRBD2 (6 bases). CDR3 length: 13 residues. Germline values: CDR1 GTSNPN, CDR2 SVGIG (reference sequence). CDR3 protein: CAVAGGSSYEQYF. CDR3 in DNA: TGTGCGGTAGCTGGAGGGAGCTCCTACGAGCAGTACTTC.

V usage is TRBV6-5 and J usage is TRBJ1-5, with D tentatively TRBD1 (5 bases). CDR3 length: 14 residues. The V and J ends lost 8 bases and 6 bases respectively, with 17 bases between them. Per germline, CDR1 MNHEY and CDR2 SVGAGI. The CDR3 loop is CASRRAGTIQPQHF. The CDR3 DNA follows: TGTGCCAGCCGGCGGGCAGGGACTATTCAGCCCCAGCATTTT.

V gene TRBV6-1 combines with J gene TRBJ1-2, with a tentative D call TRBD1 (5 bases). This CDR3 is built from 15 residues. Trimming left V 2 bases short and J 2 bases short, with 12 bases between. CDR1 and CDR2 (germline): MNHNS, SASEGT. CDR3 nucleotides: TGTGCCAGCAGTGAATGGGCAGGGCCAAACTATGGCTACACCTTC. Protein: CASSEWAGPNYGYTF.

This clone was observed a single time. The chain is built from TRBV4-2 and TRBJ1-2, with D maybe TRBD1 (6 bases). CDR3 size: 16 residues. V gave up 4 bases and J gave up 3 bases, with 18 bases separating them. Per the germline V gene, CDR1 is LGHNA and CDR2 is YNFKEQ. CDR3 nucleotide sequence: TGTGCCAGCAGCCTCGTCGCGGGGGGCGATTACTATGGCTACACCTTC. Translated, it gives CASSLVAGGDYYGYTF.

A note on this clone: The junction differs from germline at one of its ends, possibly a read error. CDR3 in amino acids: CASSLQGQGELFF. In DNA form, the CDR3 reads TGTGCTAGCAGCTTACAGGGTCAGGGGGAGCTGTTTTTT. The V gene is TRBV7-7, the J gene TRBJ2-2, with D perhaps matching TRBD1 (6 bases). Germline V gives CDR1 SSHAT, CDR2 FNYEAQ (reference sequence). The CDR3 consists of 13 residues.

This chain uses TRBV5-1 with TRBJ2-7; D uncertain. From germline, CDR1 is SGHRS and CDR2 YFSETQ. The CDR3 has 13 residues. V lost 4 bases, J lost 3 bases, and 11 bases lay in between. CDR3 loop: CASSPAPGYEQYF. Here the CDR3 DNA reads TGCGCCAGCAGCCCCGCGCCGGGCTACGAGCAGTACTTC.

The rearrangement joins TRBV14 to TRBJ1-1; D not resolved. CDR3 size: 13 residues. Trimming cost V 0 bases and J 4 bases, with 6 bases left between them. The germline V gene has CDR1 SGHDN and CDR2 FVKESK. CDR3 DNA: TGTGCCAGCAGCCAAGATCTAAGCACTGAAGCTTTCTTT. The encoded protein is CASSQDLSTEAFF.

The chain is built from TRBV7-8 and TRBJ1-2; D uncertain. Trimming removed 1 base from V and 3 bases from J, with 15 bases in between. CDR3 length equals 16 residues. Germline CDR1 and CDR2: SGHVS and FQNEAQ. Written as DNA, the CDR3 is TGTGCCAGCAGCTTAGGATATCCGAGGGTGGACTATGGCTACACCTTC. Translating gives CASSLGYPRVDYGYTF.

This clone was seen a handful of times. CDR3 DNA sequence: TGCAGCGTTGTCAGGACAGCGCCAAACTATGGCTACACCTTC. It encodes CSVVRTAPNYGYTF. The rearrangement links TRBV29-1 to TRBJ1-2; D possibly corresponds to TRBD1 (6 bases). Trimming took 4 bases from V and 2 from J, leaving 14 bases between them. Germline lookup yields CDR1 SQVTM and CDR2 ANQGSEA. CDR3 length: 14 residues. Full variable domain (missing parts from reference TRBV29-1 and TRBJ1-2): SAVISQKPSRDICQRGTSLTIQCQVDSQVTMMFWYRQQPGQSLTLIATANQGSEATYESGFVIDKFPISRPNLTFSTLTVSNMSPEDSSIYLCSVVRTAPNYGYTFGSGTRLTVV.

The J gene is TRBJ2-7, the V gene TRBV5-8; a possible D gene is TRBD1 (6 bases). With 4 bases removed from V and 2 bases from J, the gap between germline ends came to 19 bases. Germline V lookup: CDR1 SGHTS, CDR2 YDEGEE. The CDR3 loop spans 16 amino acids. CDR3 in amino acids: CASSHGAGDLAYEQYF. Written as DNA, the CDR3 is TGTGCCAGCAGCCATGGCGCAGGGGATCTTGCCTACGAGCAGTACTTC.

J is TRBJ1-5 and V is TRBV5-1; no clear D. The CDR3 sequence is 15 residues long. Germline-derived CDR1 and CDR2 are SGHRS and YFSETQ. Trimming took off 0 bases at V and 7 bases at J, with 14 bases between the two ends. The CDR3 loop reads CASSLEGAGGQPQHF. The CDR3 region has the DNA TGCGCCAGCAGCTTGGAGGGAGCAGGAGGACAGCCCCAGCATTTT.

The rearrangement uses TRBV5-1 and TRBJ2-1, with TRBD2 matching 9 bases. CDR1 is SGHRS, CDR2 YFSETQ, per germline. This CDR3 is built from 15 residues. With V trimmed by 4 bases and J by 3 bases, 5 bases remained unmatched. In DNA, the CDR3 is TGCGCCAGCAGCCCGGGACTAGCTGACTACAATGAGCAGTTCTTC. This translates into CASSPGLADYNEQFF.

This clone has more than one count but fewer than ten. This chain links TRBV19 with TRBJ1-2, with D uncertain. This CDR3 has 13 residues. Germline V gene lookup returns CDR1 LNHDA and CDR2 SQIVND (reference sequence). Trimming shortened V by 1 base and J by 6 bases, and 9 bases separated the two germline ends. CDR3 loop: CASSIGQRHGYTF. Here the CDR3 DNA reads TGTGCCAGTAGTATAGGACAACGTCATGGCTACACCTTC.

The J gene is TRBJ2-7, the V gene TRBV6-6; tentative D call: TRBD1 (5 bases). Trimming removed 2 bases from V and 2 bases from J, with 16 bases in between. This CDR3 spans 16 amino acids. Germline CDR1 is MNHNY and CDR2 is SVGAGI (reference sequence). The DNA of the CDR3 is TGTGCCAGCAGTTACGCAAAAGACAGCTACACCTACGAGCAGTACTTC. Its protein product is CASSYAKDSYTYEQYF.

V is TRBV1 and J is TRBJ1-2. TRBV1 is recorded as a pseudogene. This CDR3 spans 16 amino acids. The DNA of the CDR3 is TGCACCAGCAGCCAAGATGGCGGCTATGATTTCTATGGCTACACCTTC. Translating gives CTSSQDGGYDFYGYTF.